Shown below are 30 T cell receptor beta chains from a single sample sequenced in a study. TCRdb re-derived calls from the 5' RACE reads in MiXCR, one entry per CDR3 protein. Here the sample spans roughly 44,000 distinct CDR3 sequences, 29% being singletons. Sequencing was carried out using memory CD4+ T cells sorted from a lymph node. The subset here: memory CD4+ T cells, CD4+CD45RO+CD25-. All receptors come from a female donor with breast cancer.

This clonotype was seen a handful of times. The genes are TRBV5-1 and TRBJ2-1; the D is unclear. V dropped 6 bases and J dropped 6 bases, with 13 bases sitting between them. There are 13 residues in the CDR3. The germline gives CDR1 SGHRS, CDR2 YFSETQ. CDR3 loop: CASKSPLRNEQFF. CDR3 in DNA: TGCGCCAGCAAGAGTCCTCTTCGCAATGAGCAGTTCTTC.

This clonotype was found a few times. The J gene is TRBJ2-7, the V gene TRBV4-2; D is perhaps TRBD1 (5 bases). The CDR3 is 15 residues long. Germline CDR1 reads LGHNA; CDR2 reads YNFKEQ. The germline V and J ends were trimmed by 0 bases and 2 bases, with 11 bases remaining between them. CDR3 coding DNA: TGTGCCAGCAGCCAAGAGCCATCCAGGGCCTACGAGCAGTACTTC. Protein sequence: CASSQEPSRAYEQYF.

This clonotype was recorded a few times. The genes are TRBV7-9 and TRBJ2-7; the D gene could be TRBD1 or TRBD2 (5 bases each). Per the germline V gene, CDR1 is SEHNR and CDR2 is FQNEAQ (reference sequence). CDR3 length: 12 amino acids. Between the trimmed V and J ends, which lost 3 bases and 4 bases, there was a span of 7 bases. This CDR3 reads CASSLGTYEQYF. The CDR3 DNA reads TGTGCCAGCAGCTTGGGGACGTACGAGCAGTACTTC.

V and J are TRBV6-1 and TRBJ2-2; TRBD2 aligns across 11 bases. V was clipped by 3 bases and J by 5 bases; unmatched bases: 2. Germline CDR1 is MNHNS and CDR2 is SASEGT. CDR3 length: 15 residues. This CDR3 is CASSEGLAETGELFF. The CDR3 nucleotides are TGTGCCAGCAGTGAGGGACTAGCGGAGACCGGGGAGCTGTTTTTT.

In its sample, this clonotype was seen many times. The J gene is TRBJ2-2, the V gene TRBV5-1; a weak D match, TRBD2 (6 bases). The CDR3 length is 17 residues. CDR1 SGHRS and CDR2 YFSETQ come from the germline V gene. Trimming cost V 0 bases and J 2 bases, with 14 bases left between them. The CDR3 loop is CASSLESGSLNTGELFF. As DNA, the CDR3 is TGCGCCAGCAGCTTGGAGTCCGGGAGCTTAAACACCGGGGAGCTGTTTTTT.

The chain joins TRBV28 to TRBJ1-1; D is possibly TRBD1 (5 bases). The CDR3 is made up of 15 amino acids. V was cut by 8 bases and J by 3 bases, with 19 bases left in between. Germline CDR1 reads MDHEN; CDR2 reads SYDVKM. The DNA for the CDR3 is TGTGCCAGCCTAACCAACTGGGGCCAAGACACTGAAGCTTTCTTT. Protein: CASLTNWGQDTEAFF.

The J gene is TRBJ2-3, the V gene TRBV9; D is uncertain. This CDR3 contains 13 residues. V was shortened by 4 bases and J by 3 bases, with 9 bases between the two germline ends. CDR1 is SGDLS, CDR2 YYNGEE, per germline. CDR3 in DNA: TGTGCCAGCAGCCTCCCCCCGACAGATACGCAGTATTTT. It is translated as CASSLPPTDTQYF.

V usage is TRBV30 and J usage is TRBJ1-3; no reliable D call. This CDR3 region has 12 residues. Between the trimmed V and J ends, which lost 0 bases and 4 bases, there was a span of 4 bases. Germline loops: CDR1 GTSNPN, CDR2 SVGIG (reference sequence). In DNA form, the CDR3 reads TGTGCCTGGAGTGTATCCGGAAACACCATATATTTT. Translation gives CAWSVSGNTIYF.

This clonotype was seen a handful of times. V and J are TRBV3-1 and TRBJ2-5, with 7 bases identical to TRBD2. Germline V gene data show CDR1 as LGHDT and CDR2 as YNNKEL (reference sequence). The V and J ends lost 5 bases and 2 bases, in that order; junction bases with no gene match: 5. This CDR3 comprises 14 residues. In DNA, the CDR3 is TGTGCCAGCAGCGCCCGGACTAGACAAGAGACCCAGTACTTC. Its translation is CASSARTRQETQYF.

The chain recombines TRBV27 with TRBJ2-1, with 7 bases identical to TRBD1. With 2 bases clipped from V and 6 bases from J, the junction kept 7 bases outside the gene matches. CDR3 length: 15 amino acids. The V gene's germline CDR1 is MNHEY and CDR2 SMNVEV (reference sequence). For the CDR3, the DNA is TGTGCCAGCAGTTTAGCCGTGGGACAGCGCAATGAGCAGTTCTTC. Its translation is CASSLAVGQRNEQFF.

This clonotype was seen more than once but under ten times. The CDR3 sequence: CASSVEGYSYEQYF. Here the CDR3 DNA reads TGTGCCAGCAGCGTAGAAGGCTACTCCTACGAGCAGTACTTC. This rearrangement joins TRBV9 to TRBJ2-7; D remains ambiguous. The CDR3 has 14 amino acids. CDR1 is SGDLS, CDR2 YYNGEE, per germline. With 0 bases removed from V and 0 bases from J, the gap between germline ends came to 7 bases.

This clonotype has more than one count but fewer than ten. The V and J genes are TRBV28 and TRBJ2-3, with D possibly being TRBD1 (6 bases). In germline, CDR1 is MDHEN, CDR2 SYDVKM. The CDR3 is made up of 14 amino acids. The germline V and J ends were trimmed by 3 bases and 3 bases, with 10 bases remaining between them. The CDR3: CASSLGQGTDTQYF. CDR3 DNA: TGTGCCAGCAGTTTGGGGCAGGGGACAGATACGCAGTATTTT.

This clonotype was observed a few times. The CDR3 loop is CASSSVGAYYNEQFF. The CDR3 nucleotides are TGTGCCAGCAGTTCGGTGGGGGCCTACTACAATGAGCAGTTCTTC. V and J are TRBV6-5 and TRBJ2-1; D might be TRBD1 (6 bases). V lost 4 bases and J lost 3, with 13 bases in between. Germline CDR1 MNHEY, CDR2 SVGAGI. This CDR3 is built from 15 residues.

In this sample, this clonotype turned up a few times. V usage is TRBV5-1 and J usage is TRBJ2-3; TRBD2 is a possible D gene (6 bases). Trimming left V 4 bases short and J 8 bases short, with 11 bases between. Germline CDR1 is SGHRS and CDR2 is YFSETQ. This CDR3 region has 12 residues. CDR3 residues: CASSPVGGTQYF. CDR3 DNA sequence: TGCGCCAGCAGCCCCGTCGGGGGTACGCAGTATTTT.

DNA for the CDR3: TGTGCCAGCGCCTTTATGTCCGGCGACACCGGGGAGCTGTTTTTT. Its translation: CASAFMSGDTGELFF. This chain uses TRBV5-6 with TRBJ2-2; D uncertain. The CDR3 is 15 amino acids. The germline gives CDR1 SGHDT, CDR2 YYEEEE. Trimming shortened V by 7 bases and J by 3 bases, and 16 bases separated the two germline ends.

This clonotype came up a few times. The chain employs TRBV12-3 or TRBV12-4 and TRBJ1-6; D call uncertain. Deletions cut 3 bases from V and 7 bases from J, with 16 bases between. The CDR3 extends over 16 amino acids. This chain's CDR3 is CASSFEAGAANSPLHF. The CDR3 nucleotides read TGTGCCAGCAGTTTTGAGGCAGGCGCCGCGAATTCACCCCTCCACTTT.

The sample holds many counts of this clonotype. This chain connects TRBV28 to TRBJ2-7, with TRBD1 matching 7 bases. Trimming took 5 bases from V and 4 from J; bases not matched to a gene: 11. CDR1 is MDHEN, CDR2 SYDVKM, per germline. The CDR3 consists of 15 residues. Written as DNA, the CDR3 is TGTGCCAGCAGTCCCACGACAGGGTCCCCATACGAGCAGTACTTC. This gives the protein CASSPTTGSPYEQYF. Combining the CDR3 with reference TRBV28 and TRBJ2-7 gives the whole variable domain DVKVTQSSRYLVKRTGEKVFLECVQDMDHENMFWYRQDPGLGLRLIYFSYDVKMKEKGDIPEGYSVSREKKERFSLILESASTNQTSMYLCASSPTTGSPYEQYFGPGTRLTVT.

In its sample, this clonotype was seen a few times. The chain uses TRBV20-1 and TRBJ1-1; TRBD1 aligns across 9 bases. Germline lookup yields CDR1 DFQATT and CDR2 SNEGSKA (reference sequence). The V and J ends lost 7 bases and 10 bases, in that order; junction bases with no gene match: 10. The CDR3 runs 12 residues. CDR3 nucleotides: TGCAGTGTCGATAGACAGGGGGTGGTAGCTTTCTTT. Translating it yields CSVDRQGVVAFF.

This rearrangement joins TRBV10-3 to TRBJ2-3; no firm D call. From germline, CDR1 is ENHRY and CDR2 SYGVKD. This CDR3 spans 15 amino acids. Between the trimmed V and J ends, which lost 4 bases and 4 bases, there was a span of 15 bases. In DNA, the CDR3 is TGTGCCATCAGTGTGATGTCCCCCGAGGCAGATACGCAGTATTTT. Amino acid sequence: CAISVMSPEADTQYF.

The genes are TRBV9 and TRBJ1-3; D is perhaps TRBD1 (6 bases). The length of the CDR3 is 13 residues. CDR1 SGDLS and CDR2 YYNGEE come from the germline V gene. Trimming stripped 4 bases from V and 4 bases from J, with 9 bases between. CDR3 residues: CASSRGDGNTIYF. CDR3 sequence (DNA): TGTGCCAGCAGCAGGGGGGACGGAAACACCATATATTTT.

This clonotype was recorded many times. The CDR3 region is CASSPGTRGADTQYF. The CDR3, as DNA: TGTGCCAGCAGCCCCGGGACTAGGGGGGCAGATACGCAGTATTTT. The chain combines TRBV12-3 or TRBV12-4 with TRBJ2-3, with 8 bases matching TRBD2. The V gene end was trimmed by 6 bases and the J gene end by 4 bases; junction bases not matched to a gene: 9. The CDR3 totals 15 residues.

The V gene is TRBV5-4, the J gene TRBJ2-5; 9 bases align to TRBD1. V lost 1 base, J lost 5 bases, and 3 bases stayed unmatched. The CDR3 runs 14 residues. Germline CDR1 SGHNT, CDR2 YYREEE (reference sequence). CDR3 loop: CASSLRDREETQYF. Written as DNA, the CDR3 is TGTGCCAGCAGCTTGCGGGACAGGGAGGAGACCCAGTACTTC.

This rearrangement joins TRBV28 to TRBJ2-7; tentatively, D is TRBD2 (6 bases). Trimming took 5 bases from V and 9 from J, leaving 20 bases between them. Germline assignment: CDR1 MDHEN and CDR2 SYDVKM. This CDR3 has 14 residues. Here the CDR3 reads CASSAGGLRVSQYF. The CDR3 DNA sequence: TGTGCCAGCAGTGCCGGGGGACTCCGGGTGTCGCAGTACTTC.

The CDR3 DNA reads as TGCAGTGCTAGAAGAGGCGCGGGATTCTTT. As protein: CSARRGAGFF. J is TRBJ1-1 and V is TRBV20-1, with D unclear. Germline CDR1 is DFQATT and CDR2 is SNEGSKA (reference sequence). Trimming removed 2 bases at V and 14 bases at J, with 12 bases between. The CDR3 is 10 residues long.

This clonotype was seen only a few times. This chain uses TRBV4-2 with TRBJ2-3; D possibly matches TRBD1 or TRBD2 (5 bases each). Germline V gene lookup returns CDR1 LGHNA and CDR2 YNFKEQ. The CDR3 extends over 15 amino acids. Trimming took 2 bases from V and 0 from J, leaving 9 bases between them. As DNA, the CDR3 is TGTGCCAGCAGCCAAAATGGGGGTAGCACAGATACGCAGTATTTT. It yields the protein CASSQNGGSTDTQYF.

A few counts support this clonotype. The V gene is TRBV7-9, the J gene TRBJ1-5, with a tentative D call TRBD1 (5 bases). The V gene's germline CDR1 is SEHNR and CDR2 FQNEAQ (reference sequence). Deletions cut 5 bases from V and 3 bases from J, with 23 bases between. The CDR3 extends over 18 amino acids. CDR3 sequence: CASSLHPVGGKNNQPQHF. The CDR3 DNA is TGTGCCAGCAGCCTCCATCCAGTGGGGGGAAAGAACAATCAGCCCCAGCATTTT.

V is TRBV7-3 and J is TRBJ2-2; 11 bases map to TRBD2. Unmatched junction bases numbered 3, after V lost 5 bases and J lost 4 bases. Germline assignment: CDR1 SGHTA and CDR2 FQGTGA. There are 15 residues in the CDR3. As DNA, the CDR3 is TGTGCCAGCAGCCCCGGACTAGCGGGCACCGGGGAGCTGTTTTTT. Protein: CASSPGLAGTGELFF.

This clonotype was seen many times. This chain connects TRBV9 to TRBJ1-1; no firm D call. Trimming pared 4 bases from V and 5 bases from J, leaving 9 bases between. Per germline, CDR1 SGDLS and CDR2 YYNGEE. This CDR3 comprises 12 residues. For the CDR3, the DNA is TGTGCCAGCAGCCCCCCGGGGACTGAAGCTTTCTTT. It codes for CASSPPGTEAFF.

The chain joins TRBV4-1 to TRBJ2-5; the D gene could be TRBD1 or TRBD2 (6 bases each). Trimming took 0 bases from V and 4 from J, leaving 15 bases between them. This CDR3 is 16 amino acids long. CDR1 is MGHRA and CDR2 is YSYEKL in the germline V gene. Here the CDR3 DNA reads TGCGCCAGCAGCCAAGACCGTACGGGGGCCCGAGAGACCCAGTACTTC. Amino acid sequence: CASSQDRTGARETQYF.

This clonotype has a handful of counts. CDR3: CASSIGQGRETQYF. CDR3 bases: TGTGCCAGCAGTATTGGACAGGGTCGGGAGACCCAGTACTTC. This rearrangement joins TRBV12-3 or TRBV12-4 to TRBJ2-5, with TRBD1 matching over 8 bases. The CDR3 length is 14 residues. The trim removed 5 bases at V and 5 bases at J, leaving 7 bases unmatched.